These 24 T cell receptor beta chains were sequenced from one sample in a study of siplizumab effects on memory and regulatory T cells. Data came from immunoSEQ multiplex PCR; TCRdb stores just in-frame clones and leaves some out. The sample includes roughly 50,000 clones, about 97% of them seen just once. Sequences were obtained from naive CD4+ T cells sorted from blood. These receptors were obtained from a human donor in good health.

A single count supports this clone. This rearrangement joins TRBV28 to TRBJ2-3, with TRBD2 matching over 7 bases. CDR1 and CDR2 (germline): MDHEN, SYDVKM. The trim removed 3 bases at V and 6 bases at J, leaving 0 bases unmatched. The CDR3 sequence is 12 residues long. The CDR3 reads CASSLRGDTQYF. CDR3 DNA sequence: TGTGCCAGCAGTTTGCGGGGGGATACGCAGTATTTT. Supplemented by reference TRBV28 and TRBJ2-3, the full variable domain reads DVKVTQSSRYLVKRTGEKVFLECVQDMDHENMFWYRQDPGLGLRLIYFSYDVKMKEKGDIPEGYSVSREKKERFSLILESASTNQTSMYLCASSLRGDTQYFGPGTRLTVL.

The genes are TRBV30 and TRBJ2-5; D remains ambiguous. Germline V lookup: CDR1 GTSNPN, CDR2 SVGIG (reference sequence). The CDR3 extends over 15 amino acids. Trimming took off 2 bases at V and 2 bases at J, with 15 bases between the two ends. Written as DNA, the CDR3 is TGTGCCTGGAGTTCCCTCCGGTCCGCTCAAGAGACCCAGTACTTC. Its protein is CAWSSLRSAQETQYF.

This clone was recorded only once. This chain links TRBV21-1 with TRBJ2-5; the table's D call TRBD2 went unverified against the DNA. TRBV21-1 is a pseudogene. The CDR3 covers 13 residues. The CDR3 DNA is TGTGCCAGCAGTCGGTGGTACCAAGAGACCCAGTACTTC. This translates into CASSRWYQETQYF.

Here the CDR3 reads CASSSRKREQGDTQYF. DNA of the CDR3: TGTGCCAGCAGCTCCCGAAAGCGGGAGCAAGGAGATACGCAGTATTTT. The gene calls are TRBV7-3 and TRBJ2-3; 8 positions agree with TRBD2. The CDR3 has 16 residues. Unmatched junction bases numbered 11, after V lost 4 bases and J lost 5 bases. Germline CDR1 SGHTA, CDR2 FQGTGA.

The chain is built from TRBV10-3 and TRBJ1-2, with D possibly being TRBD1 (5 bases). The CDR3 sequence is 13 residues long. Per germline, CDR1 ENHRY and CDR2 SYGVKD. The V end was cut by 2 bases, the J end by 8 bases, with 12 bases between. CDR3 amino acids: CAISEQGPGGYTF. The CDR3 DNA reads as TGTGCCATCAGTGAGCAGGGCCCGGGAGGCTACACCTTC.

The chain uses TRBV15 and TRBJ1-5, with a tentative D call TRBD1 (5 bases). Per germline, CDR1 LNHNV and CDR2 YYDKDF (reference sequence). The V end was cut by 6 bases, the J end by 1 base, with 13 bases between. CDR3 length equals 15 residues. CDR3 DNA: TGTGCCACCAGACCCAACGGGGCGAGCAATCAGCCCCAGCATTTT. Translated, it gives CATRPNGASNQPQHF.

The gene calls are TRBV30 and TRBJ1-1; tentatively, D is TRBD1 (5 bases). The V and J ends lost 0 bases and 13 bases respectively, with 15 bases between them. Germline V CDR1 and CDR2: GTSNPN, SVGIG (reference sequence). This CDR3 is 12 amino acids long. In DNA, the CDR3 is TGTGCCTGGAGTGTTGGAATCAGGGCTGTTTTCTTT. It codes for CAWSVGIRAVFF.

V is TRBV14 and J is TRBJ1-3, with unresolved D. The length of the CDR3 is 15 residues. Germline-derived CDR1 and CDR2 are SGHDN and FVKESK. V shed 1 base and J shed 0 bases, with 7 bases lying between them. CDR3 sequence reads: CASSQAGSSGNTIYF. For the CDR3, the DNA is TGTGCCAGCAGCCAAGCGGGAAGCTCTGGAAACACCATATATTTT.

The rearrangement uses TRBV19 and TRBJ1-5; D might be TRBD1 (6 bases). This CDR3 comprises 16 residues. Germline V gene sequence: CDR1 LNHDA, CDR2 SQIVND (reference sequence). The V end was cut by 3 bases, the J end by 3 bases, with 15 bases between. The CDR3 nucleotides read TGTGCCAGTAGTATCTCGGCACAGGGAGTCAATCAGCCCCAGCATTTT. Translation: CASSISAQGVNQPQHF.

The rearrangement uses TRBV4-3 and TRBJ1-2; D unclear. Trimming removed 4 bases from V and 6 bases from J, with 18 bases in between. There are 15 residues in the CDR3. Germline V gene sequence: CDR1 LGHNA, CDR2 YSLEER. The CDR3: CASSPRTDSYHGYTF. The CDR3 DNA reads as TGCGCCAGCAGCCCCCGGACGGATTCTTACCATGGCTACACCTTC.

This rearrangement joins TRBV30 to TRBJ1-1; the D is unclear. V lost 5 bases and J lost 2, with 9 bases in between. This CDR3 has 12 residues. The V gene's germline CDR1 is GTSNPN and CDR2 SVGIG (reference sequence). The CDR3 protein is CAWARINTEAFF. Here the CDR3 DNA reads TGTGCCTGGGCACGGATTAACACTGAAGCTTTCTTT.

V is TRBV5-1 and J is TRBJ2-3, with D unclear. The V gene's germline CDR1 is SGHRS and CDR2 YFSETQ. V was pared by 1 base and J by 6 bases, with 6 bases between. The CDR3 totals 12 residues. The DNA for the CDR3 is TGCGCCAGCAGCTTGCCCCCCGATACGCAGTATTTT. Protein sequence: CASSLPPDTQYF.

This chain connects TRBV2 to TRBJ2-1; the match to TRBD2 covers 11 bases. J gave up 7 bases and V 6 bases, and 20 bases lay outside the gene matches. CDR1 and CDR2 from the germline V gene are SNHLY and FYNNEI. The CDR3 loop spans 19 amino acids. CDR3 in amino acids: CASSTHGLAGGSGINEQFF. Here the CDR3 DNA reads TGTGCCAGCAGCACCCACGGTCTAGCGGGAGGATCCGGGATAAATGAGCAGTTCTTC.

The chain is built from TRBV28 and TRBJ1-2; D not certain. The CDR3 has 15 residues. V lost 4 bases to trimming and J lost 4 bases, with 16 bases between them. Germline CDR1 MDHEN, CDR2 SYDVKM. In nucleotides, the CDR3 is TGTGCCAGCAGTTCCCACATGGGAGGCTCCTATGGCTACACCTTC. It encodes CASSSHMGGSYGYTF.

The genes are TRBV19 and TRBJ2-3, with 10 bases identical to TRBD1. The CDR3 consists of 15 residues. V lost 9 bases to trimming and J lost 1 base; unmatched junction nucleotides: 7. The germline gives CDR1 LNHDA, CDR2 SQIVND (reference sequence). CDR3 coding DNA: TGTGCCAGCACCCGGGACAGGGGACGCACAGATACGCAGTATTTT. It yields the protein CASTRDRGRTDTQYF.

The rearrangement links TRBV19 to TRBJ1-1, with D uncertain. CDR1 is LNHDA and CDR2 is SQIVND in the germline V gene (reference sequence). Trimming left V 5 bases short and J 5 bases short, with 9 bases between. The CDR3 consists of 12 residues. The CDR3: CASSPSYTEAFF. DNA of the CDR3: TGTGCCAGTAGTCCCTCCTATACTGAAGCTTTCTTT.

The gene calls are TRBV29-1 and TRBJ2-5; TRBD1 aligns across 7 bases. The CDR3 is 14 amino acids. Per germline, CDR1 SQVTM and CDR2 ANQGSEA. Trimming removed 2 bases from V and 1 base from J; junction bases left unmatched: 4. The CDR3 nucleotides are TGCAGCGTTGAAAAGACAGGGATCCAAGAGACCCAGTACTTC. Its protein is CSVEKTGIQETQYF.

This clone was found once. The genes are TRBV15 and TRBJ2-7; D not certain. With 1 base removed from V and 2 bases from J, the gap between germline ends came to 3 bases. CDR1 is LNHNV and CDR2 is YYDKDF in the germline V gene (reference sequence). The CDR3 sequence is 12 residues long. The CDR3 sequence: CATSRGPYEQYF. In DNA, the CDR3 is TGTGCCACCAGCAGAGGACCCTACGAGCAGTACTTC. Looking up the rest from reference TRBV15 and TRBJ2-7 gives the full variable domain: DAMVIQNPRYQVTQFGKPVTLSCSQTLNHNVMYWYQQKSSQAPKLLFHYYDKDFNNEADTPDNFQSRRPNTSFCFLDIRSPGLGDTAMYLCATSRGPYEQYFGPGTRLTVT.

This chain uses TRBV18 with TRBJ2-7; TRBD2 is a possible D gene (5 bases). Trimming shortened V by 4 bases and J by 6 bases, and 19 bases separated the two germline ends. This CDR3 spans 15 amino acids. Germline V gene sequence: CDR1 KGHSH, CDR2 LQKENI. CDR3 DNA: TGTGCCAGCTCACTTCAACGCGTGGGAGTGCTCGAGCAGTACTTC. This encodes CASSLQRVGVLEQYF. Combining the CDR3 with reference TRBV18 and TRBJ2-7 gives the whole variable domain NAGVMQNPRHLVRRRGQEARLRCSPMKGHSHVYWYRQLPEEGLKFMVYLQKENIIDESGMPKERFSAEFPKEGPSILRIQQVVRGDSAAYFCASSLQRVGVLEQYFGPGTRLTVT.

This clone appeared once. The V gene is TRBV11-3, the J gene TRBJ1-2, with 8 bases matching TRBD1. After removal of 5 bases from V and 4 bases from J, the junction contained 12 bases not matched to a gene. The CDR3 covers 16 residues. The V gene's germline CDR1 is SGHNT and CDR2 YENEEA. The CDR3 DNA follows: TGTGCCAGCAGCCCTGAGGGGAGACAGGGGAGCTATGGCTACACCTTC. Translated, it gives CASSPEGRQGSYGYTF.

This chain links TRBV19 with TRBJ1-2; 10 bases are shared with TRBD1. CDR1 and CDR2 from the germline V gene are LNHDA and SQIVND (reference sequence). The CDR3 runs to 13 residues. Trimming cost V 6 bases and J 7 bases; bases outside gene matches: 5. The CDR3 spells CASRTTGGSGYTF. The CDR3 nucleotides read TGTGCCAGTAGGACGACAGGGGGCAGTGGCTACACCTTC.

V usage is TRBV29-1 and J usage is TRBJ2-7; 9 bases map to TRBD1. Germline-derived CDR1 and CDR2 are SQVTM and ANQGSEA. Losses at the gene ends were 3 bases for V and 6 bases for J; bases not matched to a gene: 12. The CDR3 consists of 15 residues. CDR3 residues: CSVEWSGQGYSEQYF. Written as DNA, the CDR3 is TGCAGCGTTGAGTGGTCGGGACAGGGATACTCCGAGCAGTACTTC.

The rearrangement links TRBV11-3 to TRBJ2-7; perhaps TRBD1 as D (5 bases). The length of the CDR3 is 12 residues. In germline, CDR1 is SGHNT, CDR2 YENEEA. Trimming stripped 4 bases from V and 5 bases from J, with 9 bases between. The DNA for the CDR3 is TGTGCCAGCAGCTCCAGGGCCCACGAGCAGTACTTC. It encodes CASSSRAHEQYF.

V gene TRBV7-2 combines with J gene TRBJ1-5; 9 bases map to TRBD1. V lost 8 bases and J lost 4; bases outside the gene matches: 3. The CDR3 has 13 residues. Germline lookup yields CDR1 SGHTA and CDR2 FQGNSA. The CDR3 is CASGQGINQPQHF. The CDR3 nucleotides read TGTGCCAGCGGACAGGGGATAAATCAGCCCCAGCATTTT.